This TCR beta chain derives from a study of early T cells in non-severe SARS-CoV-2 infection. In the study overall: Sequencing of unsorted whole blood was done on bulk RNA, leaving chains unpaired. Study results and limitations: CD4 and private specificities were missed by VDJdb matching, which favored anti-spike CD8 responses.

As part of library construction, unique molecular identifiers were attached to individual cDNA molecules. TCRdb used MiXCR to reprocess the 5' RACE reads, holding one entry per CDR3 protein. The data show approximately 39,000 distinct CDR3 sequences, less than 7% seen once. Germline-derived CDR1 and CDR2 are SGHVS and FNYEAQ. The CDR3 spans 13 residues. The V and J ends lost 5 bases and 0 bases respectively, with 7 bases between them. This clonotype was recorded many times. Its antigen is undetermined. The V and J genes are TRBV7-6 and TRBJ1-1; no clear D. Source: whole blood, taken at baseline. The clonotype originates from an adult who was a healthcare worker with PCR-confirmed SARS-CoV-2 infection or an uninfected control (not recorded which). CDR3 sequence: CASSQDLNTEAFF. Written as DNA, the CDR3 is TGTGCCAGCAGCCAAGACTTGAACACTGAAGCTTTCTTT.